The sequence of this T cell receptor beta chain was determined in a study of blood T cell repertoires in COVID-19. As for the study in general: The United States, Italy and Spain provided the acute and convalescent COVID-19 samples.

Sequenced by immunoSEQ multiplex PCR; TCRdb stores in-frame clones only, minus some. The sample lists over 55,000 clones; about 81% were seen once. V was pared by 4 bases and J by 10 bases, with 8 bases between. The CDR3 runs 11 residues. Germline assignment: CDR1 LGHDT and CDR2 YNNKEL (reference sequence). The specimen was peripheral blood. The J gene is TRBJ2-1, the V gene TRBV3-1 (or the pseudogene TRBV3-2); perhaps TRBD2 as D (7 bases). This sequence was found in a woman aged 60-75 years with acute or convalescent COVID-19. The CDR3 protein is CASSPGGEQFF. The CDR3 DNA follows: TGTGCCAGCAGCCCGGGGGGCGAGCAGTTCTTC.